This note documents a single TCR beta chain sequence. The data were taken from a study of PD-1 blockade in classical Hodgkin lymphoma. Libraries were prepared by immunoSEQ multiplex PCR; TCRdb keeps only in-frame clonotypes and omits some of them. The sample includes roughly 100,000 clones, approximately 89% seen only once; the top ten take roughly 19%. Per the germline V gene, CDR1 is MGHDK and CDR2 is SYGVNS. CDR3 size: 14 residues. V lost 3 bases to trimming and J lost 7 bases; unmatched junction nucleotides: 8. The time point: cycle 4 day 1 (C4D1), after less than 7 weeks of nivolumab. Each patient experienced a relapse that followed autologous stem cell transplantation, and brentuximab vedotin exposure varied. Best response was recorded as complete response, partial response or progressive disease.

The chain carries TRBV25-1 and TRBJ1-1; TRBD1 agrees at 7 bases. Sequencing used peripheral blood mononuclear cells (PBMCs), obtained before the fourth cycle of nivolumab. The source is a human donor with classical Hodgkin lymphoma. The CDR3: CASSDFPGQLEAFF. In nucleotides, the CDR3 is TGTGCCAGCAGTGACTTCCCGGGACAGCTTGAAGCTTTCTTT.